This passage covers 17 T cell receptor beta chains from one sample sequenced in a study of blood T cell repertoires in COVID-19. The assay was immunoSEQ multiplex PCR, and TCRdb's table has in-frame clones only and misses some. The profile shows tens of thousands of clones, 65% to 85% of them singletons. Sequencing input: peripheral blood. All receptors derive from a man between 45 and 60 years old with active COVID-19.

The rearrangement joins TRBV6-1 to TRBJ1-5, with D unresolved. Germline CDR1 and CDR2: MNHNS and SASEGT. CDR3 length: 14 residues. V shed 1 base and J shed 3 bases, with 7 bases lying between them. This CDR3 is CASSEGGYNQPQHF. DNA of the CDR3: TGTGCCAGCAGTGAAGGAGGATACAATCAGCCCCAGCATTTT.

The V call is TRBV7-3, the J call TRBJ2-3; D possibly corresponds to TRBD2 (6 bases). The CDR3 runs to 14 residues. Per germline, CDR1 SGHTA and CDR2 FQGTGA. The ends were cut back, 2 bases at V and 2 bases at J, with 8 bases in the middle. The CDR3 bases are TGTGCCAGCAGCTTAGGGACTTTCACAGATACGCAGTATTTT. Translated: CASSLGTFTDTQYF.

The rearrangement links TRBV7-2 to TRBJ2-1; tentatively, D is TRBD2 (5 bases). CDR1 and CDR2 from the germline V gene are SGHTA and FQGNSA. There are 13 residues in the CDR3. Trimming removed 7 bases at V and 5 bases at J, with 12 bases between. In DNA, the CDR3 is TGTGCCAGCACCCTGGACGGGAACAATGAGCAGTTCTTC. As protein: CASTLDGNNEQFF.

The gene calls are TRBV2 and TRBJ2-3, with 11 positions matching TRBD2. Germline V CDR1 and CDR2: SNHLY, FYNNEI. The V gene end was trimmed by 6 bases and the J gene end by 2 bases; junction bases not matched to a gene: 7. The CDR3 loop spans 16 amino acids. The CDR3: CASSRLAGRYTDTQYF. In DNA form, the CDR3 reads TGTGCCAGCAGCCGACTAGCGGGGAGATACACAGATACGCAGTATTTT.

This clone was detected a few times. The gene calls are TRBV5-8 and TRBJ2-4, with TRBD2 as a possible D gene (6 bases). Trimming took 0 bases from V and 0 from J, leaving 10 bases between them. The CDR3 has 16 amino acids. Germline V gene sequence: CDR1 SGHTS, CDR2 YDEGEE. CDR3 in amino acids: CASSLAGDLAKNIQYF. CDR3 sequence (DNA): TGTGCCAGCAGCTTGGCGGGGGACCTAGCCAAAAACATTCAGTACTTC.

The chain couples TRBV3-1 (or the pseudogene TRBV3-2) to TRBJ2-7; a possible D gene is TRBD1 (5 bases). The V end lost 4 bases, the J end lost 7 bases, and 8 bases lay between the germline ends. CDR3 length: 11 residues. CDR1 is LGHDT and CDR2 is YNNKEL in the germline V gene (reference sequence). The CDR3 DNA follows: TGTGCCAGCAGCCGTCAGGGTGAGCAGTACTTC. Its translation: CASSRQGEQYF.

The gene calls are TRBV11-2 and TRBJ1-3; D is unresolved. CDR3 length equals 14 residues. The V gene's germline CDR1 is SGHAT and CDR2 FQNNGV. The V and J ends lost 2 bases and 0 bases respectively, with 5 bases between them. In nucleotides, the CDR3 is TGTGCCAGCAGCTTACCCTTCTCTGGAAACACCATATATTTT. This sequence encodes CASSLPFSGNTIYF.

The chain carries TRBV9 and TRBJ2-3; D is possibly TRBD2 (8 bases). V was trimmed by 0 bases and J by 2 bases, leaving 13 bases between them. The CDR3 spans 16 residues. From germline, CDR1 is SGDLS and CDR2 YYNGEE. CDR3 sequence reads: CASSVGGGTVTDTQYF. CDR3 nucleotides: TGTGCCAGCAGCGTAGGCGGGGGGACAGTCACAGATACGCAGTATTTT.

The chain employs TRBV11-3 and TRBJ2-5; D gene unclear. The CDR3 has 13 amino acids. Trimming took 1 base from V and 5 from J, leaving 8 bases between them. Germline assignment: CDR1 SGHNT and CDR2 YENEEA. This CDR3 is CASSLGLEETQYF. The DNA of the CDR3 is TGTGCCAGCAGCTTAGGATTGGAGGAGACCCAGTACTTC.

The gene calls are TRBV27 and TRBJ2-1, with 8 nucleotides matching TRBD2. CDR1 and CDR2 from the germline V gene are MNHEY and SMNVEV (reference sequence). The ends lost 10 bases at V and 2 bases at J; junction bases unmatched: 7. The CDR3 consists of 14 residues. CDR3 sequence (DNA): TGTGCCACCCGAAACGGGGGGGCCTACAATGAGCAGTTCTTC. It translates to CATRNGGAYNEQFF.

The table lists this clone with a count of one. This chain links TRBV11-3 with TRBJ2-1; 10 positions match TRBD2. J lost 4 bases, V lost 0 bases, and 6 bases had no gene match. Germline CDR1 SGHNT, CDR2 YENEEA. CDR3 length equals 17 residues. The CDR3 sequence: CASSLDLASGGYNEQFF. As DNA, the CDR3 is TGTGCCAGCAGCTTAGATCTCGCTAGCGGGGGTTACAATGAGCAGTTCTTC.

The chain couples TRBV21-1 to TRBJ1-2. TRBV21-1 is annotated as a pseudogene. This CDR3 is built from 15 residues. Here the CDR3 DNA reads TGTGCCAGCAGCAAGATCGAGGGTGGGGACTATGGCTACACCTTC. Translated, it gives CASSKIEGGDYGYTF.

This sequence joins TRBV3-1 (or the pseudogene TRBV3-2) and TRBJ1-2, with D possibly being TRBD1 (6 bases). The CDR3 consists of 16 residues. Per the germline V gene, CDR1 is LGHDT and CDR2 is YNNKEL (reference sequence). Trimming took off 7 bases at V and 3 bases at J, with 21 bases between the two ends. The DNA for the CDR3 is TGTGCCAGCAAAAAAGAAAGTCGATCAGGGGACTATGGCTACACCTTC. Its protein product is CASKKESRSGDYGYTF.

The gene calls are TRBV5-1 and TRBJ1-2; no reliable D call. Trimming pared 1 base from V and 6 bases from J, leaving 7 bases between. CDR3 length: 12 residues. Germline CDR1 is SGHRS and CDR2 is YFSETQ. The chain's CDR3 is CASSLLGDGYTF. CDR3 coding DNA: TGCGCCAGCAGCTTGTTAGGAGATGGCTACACCTTC.

V and J are TRBV10-2 and TRBJ2-7, with 7 bases lining up with TRBD1. J was trimmed by 0 bases and V by 7 bases; bases with no gene match: 6. CDR1 is WSHSY, CDR2 SAAADI, per germline. This CDR3 is built from 14 residues. CDR3 in amino acids: CASTPDRSSYEQYF. The CDR3 DNA follows: TGCGCCAGCACCCCGGACAGGAGCTCCTACGAGCAGTACTTC.

V gene TRBV18 combines with J gene TRBJ1-6, with 7 bases that match TRBD1. J gave up 9 bases and V 3 bases, and 8 bases lay outside the gene matches. This CDR3 is built from 15 residues. Germline CDR1 and CDR2: KGHSH and LQKENI. The CDR3 nucleotides are TGTGCCAGCTCACCTTCGGGACAGATCCGTTCACCCCTCCACTTT. It codes for CASSPSGQIRSPLHF.

The gene calls are TRBV7-9 and TRBJ2-5; 14 bases line up with TRBD2. V gave up 4 bases and J gave up 2 bases; unmatched junction bases: 3. Looked up from germline, CDR1 is SEHNR and CDR2 is FQNEAQ (reference sequence). The CDR3 is 16 residues long. CDR3 sequence: CASSSGLAGGQETQYF. CDR3 DNA: TGTGCCAGCAGCTCCGGACTAGCGGGGGGACAAGAGACCCAGTACTTC.